Below, 32 T cell receptor beta chains from the same sample are listed, as sequenced in a study of breast tumors, draining lymph nodes, adjacent tissues. One entry per CDR3 protein, called by TCRdb with MiXCR from the multiplex PCR reads. The top ten clones hold 3% to 4.5% of a sample with 160,000 or so distinct CDR3 sequences, 33% of them seen once. The lymph nodes were axillary draining lymph nodes from breast cancer patients. The sequencing input was axillary lymph node tissue. These receptors were collected from a female donor with breast cancer. Some clones in this sample may be carry-over from other donors' samples.

In this sample, this clonotype turned up once. The chain uses TRBV7-2 and TRBJ2-1; 8 bases are shared with TRBD1. Trimming cost V 2 bases and J 5 bases; bases outside gene matches: 5. From germline, CDR1 is SGHTA and CDR2 FQGNSA. This CDR3 spans 15 amino acids. The CDR3 region has the DNA TGTGCCAGCAGCTTAATCAGGGGGCGCGACAATGAGCAGTTCTTC. Translating gives CASSLIRGRDNEQFF. The full variable domain, its missing parts supplied by reference TRBV7-2 and TRBJ2-1, is GAGVSQSPSNKVTEKGKDVELRCDPISGHTALYWYRQSLGQGLEFLIYFQGNSAPDKSGLPSDRFSAERTGGSVSTLTIQRTQQEDSAVYLCASSLIRGRDNEQFFGPGTRLTVL.

As for this clonotype: This may be a read error, as it is one base from a much larger clone. Since the CDR3 does not end with the conserved phenylalanine or tryptophan, this likely comes from a read error. The rearrangement links TRBV3-1 to TRBJ2-5; tentatively, D is TRBD1 (6 bases). The CDR3 has 13 residues. Trimming pared 1 base from V and 4 bases from J, leaving 7 bases between. CDR1 and CDR2 from the germline V gene are LGHDT and YNNKEL (reference sequence). The CDR3 DNA follows: TGTGCCAGCAGCCAAGGCAGGGGAGAGACCCAGTACCTC. This sequence encodes CASSQGRGETQYL.

This chain connects TRBV2 to TRBJ2-7; D perhaps matches TRBD2 (6 bases). With 2 bases removed from V and 12 bases from J, the gap between germline ends came to 17 bases. In germline, CDR1 is SNHLY, CDR2 FYNNEI. The CDR3 is 13 amino acids. Written as DNA, the CDR3 is TGTGCCAGCAGTGAAATGGGGGACTTCGAACGGTACTTC. Amino acids: CASSEMGDFERYF.

This clonotype was detected many times. The rearrangement uses TRBV4-1 and TRBJ2-7, with D uncertain. The CDR3 totals 15 residues. Germline CDR1 is MGHRA and CDR2 is YSYEKL. The ends were cut back, 1 base at V and 2 bases at J, with 12 bases in the middle. Here the CDR3 DNA reads TGCGCCAGCAGCCAAGTACGCGGCCCTACCTACGAGCAGTACTTC. Protein product: CASSQVRGPTYEQYF.

This clonotype was recorded at least ten times. The V and J genes are TRBV5-1 and TRBJ2-1; 7 positions match TRBD2. Germline V gives CDR1 SGHRS, CDR2 YFSETQ. The J segment lost 5 bases and the V segment lost 0 bases, leaving 8 bases of the junction unmatched. The CDR3 loop spans 16 amino acids. The CDR3 region is CASSLEWVGGNNEQFF. The DNA of the CDR3 is TGCGCCAGCAGCTTGGAGTGGGTGGGAGGGAACAATGAGCAGTTCTTC.

At least ten counts were recorded for this clonotype. A much larger clone sits a single nucleotide away, making a read error possible. As DNA, the CDR3 is TGCAGTGCTAGCCCGGGACAGGGGACGGCCGAGCAGTACTTC. Amino acid sequence: CSASPGQGTAEQYF. The gene calls are TRBV20-1 and TRBJ2-7; TRBD1 matches at 10 bases. Germline lookup yields CDR1 DFQATT and CDR2 SNEGSKA (reference sequence). The CDR3 spans 14 residues. The trim removed 3 bases at V and 6 bases at J, leaving 8 bases unmatched.

This clonotype was detected many times. The chain couples TRBV2 to TRBJ2-2, with D possibly matching TRBD2 (6 bases). Trimming removed 6 bases from V and 4 bases from J, with 18 bases in between. Germline V gene data show CDR1 as SNHLY and CDR2 as FYNNEI. The CDR3 totals 16 residues. The CDR3 is CASRNLYGGTTGELFF. The CDR3 region has the DNA TGTGCCAGCAGAAATCTTTACGGGGGAACCACCGGGGAGCTGTTTTTT.

In the case of this clonotype: Its ends do not fully match the called genes, so a read error is possible. This chain uses TRBV7-6 with TRBJ1-4; D not resolved. Germline V lookup: CDR1 SGHVS, CDR2 FNYEAQ. The CDR3 covers 14 residues. The CDR3 region is CASNLAATDEKLFF. The CDR3 region has the DNA TGTGCCAGCAACTTAGCGGCAACTGATGAAAAACTGTTTTTT.

J is TRBJ1-2 and V is TRBV28; possibly TRBD1 for D (6 bases). Trimming left V 5 bases short and J 6 bases short, with 16 bases between. Germline assignment: CDR1 MDHEN and CDR2 SYDVKM. The CDR3 extends over 14 amino acids. The chain's CDR3 is CASSPRGGPDGYTF. In DNA form, the CDR3 reads TGTGCCAGCAGTCCCCGTGGGGGCCCAGATGGCTACACCTTC.

This clonotype was detected ten times or more. DNA for the CDR3: TGTGCCAGCAGTCCCGACAGGGACGGAGAGACCCAGTACTTC. It yields the protein CASSPDRDGETQYF. The rearrangement links TRBV6-5 to TRBJ2-5; TRBD1 matches at 7 bases. The ends lost 5 bases at V and 4 bases at J; junction bases unmatched: 7. Germline CDR1 MNHEY, CDR2 SVGAGI. The CDR3 spans 14 residues.

At least ten counts were recorded for this clonotype. The chain joins TRBV9 to TRBJ2-2; D unclear. There are 13 residues in the CDR3. CDR1 is SGDLS, CDR2 YYNGEE, per germline. The germline V and J ends were trimmed by 3 bases and 6 bases, with 9 bases remaining between them. In DNA form, the CDR3 reads TGTGCCAGCAGCGGCAACGGAGCCGGGGAGCTGTTTTTT. This sequence encodes CASSGNGAGELFF.

The rearrangement links TRBV6-2 or TRBV6-3 to TRBJ1-1; D remains ambiguous. The CDR3 has 13 amino acids. Germline loops: CDR1 MNHEY, CDR2 SVGEGT. V was cut by 2 bases and J by 5 bases, with 9 bases left in between. Here the CDR3 reads CASSYRVRTEAFF. CDR3 bases: TGTGCCAGCAGTTACAGGGTAAGGACTGAAGCTTTCTTT.

V is TRBV28 and J is TRBJ1-2, with a weak D call TRBD1 (6 bases). Germline CDR1 and CDR2: MDHEN and SYDVKM. The CDR3 loop spans 15 amino acids. Trimming stripped 2 bases from V and 5 bases from J, with 15 bases between. CDR3 DNA sequence: TGTGCCAGCAGTTTAGGGGGGACATTGGGGTATGGCTACACCTTC. This codes for CASSLGGTLGYGYTF.

The table lists this clonotype with many counts. The chain carries TRBV20-1 and TRBJ2-2, with a possible D match to TRBD2 (6 bases). Germline CDR1 DFQATT, CDR2 SNEGSKA (reference sequence). CDR3 length: 15 amino acids. This CDR3 reads CSPLRAGRDTGELFF. In DNA form, the CDR3 reads TGCAGCCCGCTCCGCGCGGGGCGCGACACCGGGGAGCTGTTTTTT.

This clonotype was recorded at least ten times. V gene TRBV2 combines with J gene TRBJ2-2; D uncertain. Trimming removed 6 bases from V and 3 bases from J, with 11 bases in between. The V gene's germline CDR1 is SNHLY and CDR2 FYNNEI. The CDR3 is 14 residues long. The CDR3 nucleotides read TGTGCCAGCAGCGCCAAAAGGGACACCGGGGAGCTGTTTTTT. It specifies CASSAKRDTGELFF.

The sample holds many counts of this clonotype. A clone one base away is much larger, so this may be a read error. The chain combines TRBV20-1 with TRBJ1-5; 9 bases align to TRBD1. The germline V gene encodes CDR1 DFQATT and CDR2 SNEGSKA (reference sequence). The CDR3 length is 15 residues. V lost 1 base, J lost 6 bases, and 7 bases stayed unmatched. CDR3 region: CSARGTTGGAQPQHF. The CDR3 DNA reads as TGCAGTGCTAGAGGAACTACAGGGGGCGCTCAGCCCCAGCATTTT.

This clonotype was seen many times. The V and J genes are TRBV5-1 and TRBJ2-3; D is perhaps TRBD2 (5 bases). Germline V gives CDR1 SGHRS, CDR2 YFSETQ. There are 13 residues in the CDR3. V was trimmed by 4 bases and J by 4 bases, leaving 10 bases between them. CDR3 residues: CASSLSLADTQYF. In DNA form, the CDR3 reads TGCGCCAGCAGCCTTTCACTAGCAGATACGCAGTATTTT.

J is TRBJ2-3 and V is TRBV15; the D is unclear. This CDR3 has 17 residues. With 1 base removed from V and 11 bases from J, the gap between germline ends came to 25 bases. Germline lookup yields CDR1 LNHNV and CDR2 YYDKDF (reference sequence). This chain's CDR3 is CATSRALQGPPYNEQYF. CDR3 bases: TGTGCCACCAGCAGAGCCCTTCAAGGTCCCCCCTACAATGAGCAGTATTTT.

The chain links TRBV19 to TRBJ2-5, with a possible D match to TRBD2 (5 bases). V was cut by 3 bases and J by 9 bases, with 20 bases left in between. The CDR3 covers 15 residues. Germline CDR1 LNHDA, CDR2 SQIVND (reference sequence). CDR3 amino acids: CASSIMTEANQPQYF. The CDR3 nucleotides are TGTGCCAGTAGTATTATGACGGAGGCGAATCAGCCCCAGTACTTC.

This clonotype was picked up many times. The rearrangement uses TRBV5-5 and TRBJ2-1; weak D call: TRBD2 (6 bases). The germline V and J ends were trimmed by 4 bases and 7 bases, with 12 bases remaining between them. Germline V CDR1 and CDR2: SGHKS, YYEKEE (reference sequence). The CDR3 runs to 13 residues. The CDR3: CASSPPRGNEQFF. The CDR3, as DNA: TGTGCCAGCAGCCCGCCCCGGGGGAATGAGCAGTTCTTC. The full variable domain, with the rest looked up from reference TRBV5-5 and TRBJ2-1, is DAGVTQSPTHLIKTRGQQVTLRCSPISGHKSVSWYQQVLGQGPQFIFQYYEKEERGRGNFPDRFSARQFPNYSSELNVNALLLGDSALYLCASSPPRGNEQFFGPGTRLTVL.

The chain recombines TRBV7-3 with TRBJ2-1, with TRBD2 identical over 7 bases. Germline assignment: CDR1 SGHTA and CDR2 FQGTGA. The CDR3 is 15 amino acids. Trimming took 7 bases from V and 4 from J; bases not matched to a gene: 10. CDR3 nucleotide sequence: TGTGCCAGCACCCAGTCAGCGGGAAAATACAATGAGCAGTTCTTC. Translated: CASTQSAGKYNEQFF. The whole variable domain, remainder taken from reference TRBV7-3 and TRBJ2-1, is GAGVSQTPSNKVTEKGKYVELRCDPISGHTALYWYRQSLGQGPEFLIYFQGTGAADDSGLPNDRFFAVRPEGSVSTLKIQRTERGDSAVYLCASTQSAGKYNEQFFGPGTRLTVL.

This clonotype was recorded at least ten times. The chain recombines TRBV6-2 or TRBV6-3 with TRBJ1-2; possible D gene TRBD1, 6 bases. The CDR3 runs to 13 residues. Trimming shortened V by 6 bases and J by 6 bases, and 14 bases separated the two germline ends. Per the germline V gene, CDR1 is MNHEY and CDR2 is SVGEGT. The CDR3 DNA is TGTGCCAGCAGCGAAGTCACAGGGAATGGCTACACCTTC. Its protein is CASSEVTGNGYTF.

This clonotype was observed at least ten times. The V gene is TRBV30, the J gene TRBJ2-5, with a weak D call TRBD2 (7 bases). The CDR3 length is 15 residues. Deletions cut 0 bases from V and 6 bases from J, with 17 bases between. From germline, CDR1 is GTSNPN and CDR2 SVGIG (reference sequence). CDR3: CAWSVGRGGHKTQYF. In nucleotides, the CDR3 is TGTGCCTGGAGTGTAGGGAGGGGGGGCCATAAGACCCAGTACTTC.

In its sample, this clonotype was seen once. The rearrangement uses TRBV9 and TRBJ1-5; 7 bases line up with TRBD1. Germline trimming cut 0 bases from V and 13 bases from J; bases unmatched to any gene: 13. This CDR3 contains 15 residues. Germline V gives CDR1 SGDLS, CDR2 YYNGEE. Here the CDR3 reads CASSVGQGASWEQHF. CDR3 DNA: TGTGCCAGCAGCGTAGGACAGGGAGCCTCGTGGGAGCAGCATTTT.

This clonotype was picked up many times. The V gene is TRBV11-3, the J gene TRBJ2-1; the match to TRBD2 covers 11 bases. Germline CDR1 is SGHNT and CDR2 is YENEEA. With V trimmed by 3 bases and J by 8 bases, 9 bases remained unmatched. The CDR3 consists of 16 residues. CDR3 loop: CASSLGVSGGADEQFF. The DNA of the CDR3 is TGTGCCAGCAGCTTGGGCGTTAGCGGGGGGGCGGATGAGCAGTTCTTC.

This chain links TRBV5-1 with TRBJ2-3; 7 nucleotides match TRBD2. V shed 4 bases and J 1 base; nucleotides not matched to a gene: 6. CDR1 and CDR2 from the germline V gene are SGHRS and YFSETQ. The CDR3 has 15 amino acids. The CDR3 bases are TGCGCCAGCAGCCCATGGACTAGGGGCACAGATACGCAGTATTTT. It encodes CASSPWTRGTDTQYF.

With respect to this clonotype: A read error may explain this, as a much larger clone is one base away. Given the absence of the conserved phenylalanine or tryptophan at the CDR3 end, a read error is likely. The chain combines TRBV6-5 with TRBJ2-1; weak D call: TRBD1 (6 bases). The ends were cut back, 5 bases at V and 5 bases at J, with 13 bases in the middle. CDR3 length: 14 amino acids. Germline V gene lookup returns CDR1 MNHEY and CDR2 SVGAGI. CDR3 sequence (DNA): TGTGCCAGCAGTCGACAGGTGGGGGACAATGAGCAGTTCCTC. It is translated as CASSRQVGDNEQFL.

This clonotype was detected once. This sequence may be a read error, since a much larger clone differs from it by one base. As DNA, the CDR3 is TGTGCCAGCAGCCAAGATTCTAGCGGCTACGAGCAGTCCTTC. Translation gives CASSQDSSGYEQSF. This chain links TRBV9 with TRBJ2-7, with 7 bases fitting TRBD2. The CDR3 has 14 amino acids. The germline V gene has CDR1 SGDLS and CDR2 YYNGEE.

This chain uses TRBV15 with TRBJ2-1; 7 nucleotides agree with TRBD1. Trimming took 2 bases from V and 7 from J; bases not matched to a gene: 8. This CDR3 has 15 amino acids. Germline CDR1 is LNHNV and CDR2 is YYDKDF (reference sequence). The CDR3 loop is CATSRQGDVRNEQFF. As DNA, the CDR3 is TGTGCCACCAGCAGACAGGGGGACGTGAGGAATGAGCAGTTCTTC.

The table lists this clonotype with a few counts. This sequence joins TRBV6-6 and TRBJ1-5; 11 positions match TRBD1. The CDR3 has 18 residues. V shed 4 bases, J shed 2 bases, and the junction held 10 bases outside the gene matches. Looked up from germline, CDR1 is MNHNY and CDR2 is SVGAGI (reference sequence). CDR3 nucleotide sequence: TGTGCCAGCAGTTCCCCACGGACAGGGGGCAGGGGCAATCAGCCCCAGCATTTT. The encoded protein is CASSSPRTGGRGNQPQHF.

The table lists this clonotype with many counts. This rearrangement joins TRBV20-1 to TRBJ2-1; 10 nucleotides match TRBD2. This CDR3 is 15 amino acids long. The junction had 6 bases not matched to a gene; V was cut back by 6 bases and J by 1 base. Germline V lookup: CDR1 DFQATT, CDR2 SNEGSKA (reference sequence). The CDR3: CSAQSAGGSYNEQFF. As DNA, the CDR3 is TGCAGTGCCCAGTCAGCGGGAGGGTCCTACAATGAGCAGTTCTTC.

Worth noting for this clonotype: Since the CDR3 does not end with the conserved phenylalanine or tryptophan, this likely comes from a read error. It is unclear where the CDR3 begins or ends on the DNA, so no DNA is shown, and the CDR3 is as TCRdb lists it. The chain combines TRBV5-1 with TRBJ2-3. Including both end residues, the CDR3 is 14 amino acids long. Germline lookup yields CDR1 SGHRS and CDR2 YFSETQ. CDR3: CASSLAFDVGTHYL.